What follows are 20 T cell receptor beta chains derived from one specimen sequenced in a study of vaccination effects on CD4 cells after COVID-19. Libraries were prepared by immunoSEQ multiplex PCR; TCRdb keeps only in-frame clonotypes and omits some of them. Of tens of thousands of clones in the sample, 73% were seen once. These receptors' targets are unknown. Culture proceeded for roughly ten days, and CD4+ T cells were then isolated. Vaccination of participants consisted of two doses of either the BNT162b2 or mRNA-1273 vaccine. This sample comprised CD4+ T cells from PBMCs cultured without peptide, obtained after COVID-19 vaccination. Source of these receptors: a human donor who received a COVID-19 vaccine.

The chain has TRBV5-1 and TRBJ2-7; 12 positions match TRBD1. The CDR3 is made up of 14 amino acids. V was clipped by 4 bases and J by 7 bases; unmatched bases: 6. Germline V CDR1 and CDR2: SGHRS, YFSETQ. This CDR3 reads CASSRGQGAREQYV. The CDR3 nucleotides are TGCGCCAGCAGCCGGGGACAGGGGGCTCGGGAGCAGTACGTC.

This clone was counted a few times. The rearrangement joins TRBV6-1 to TRBJ1-1; unclear D gene. The CDR3 length is 13 residues. Germline CDR1 MNHNS, CDR2 SASEGT. V lost 2 bases to trimming and J lost 11 bases, with 15 bases between them. CDR3 protein: CASSELAAVGAFF. The CDR3 nucleotides are TGTGCCAGCAGTGAACTTGCAGCGGTGGGGGCTTTCTTT.

This clone was seen once. The chain carries TRBV6-1 and TRBJ1-6; 7 bases match TRBD1. Germline V gene lookup returns CDR1 MNHNS and CDR2 SASEGT. The CDR3 runs to 18 residues. Germline trimming cut 1 base from V and 0 bases from J; bases unmatched to any gene: 6. The chain's CDR3 is CASSEGATGSSYNSPLHF. The CDR3 DNA is TGTGCCAGCAGTGAAGGAGCGACAGGGAGCTCCTATAATTCACCCCTCCACTTT.

The chain is built from TRBV7-2 and TRBJ2-3; D is undetermined. This CDR3 region has 12 residues. V lost 5 bases to trimming and J lost 6 bases, with 9 bases between them. The V gene's germline CDR1 is SGHTA and CDR2 FQGNSA. The CDR3 DNA reads as TGTGCCAGCAGCCTTTTCTTGGATACGCAGTATTTT. It codes for CASSLFLDTQYF. Looking up the rest from reference TRBV7-2 and TRBJ2-3 gives the full variable domain: GAGVSQSPSNKVTEKGKDVELRCDPISGHTALYWYRQSLGQGLEFLIYFQGNSAPDKSGLPSDRFSAERTGGSVSTLTIQRTQQEDSAVYLCASSLFLDTQYFGPGTRLTVL.

The chain carries TRBV28 and TRBJ1-4, with 9 bases fitting TRBD1. Unmatched junction bases numbered 15, after V lost 5 bases and J lost 8 bases. This CDR3 spans 17 amino acids. Germline V lookup: CDR1 MDHEN, CDR2 SYDVKM. The CDR3 here is CASSTSQQGALNEKLFF. The CDR3 DNA sequence: TGTGCCAGCAGTACCTCCCAACAGGGGGCGCTTAACGAAAAACTGTTTTTT.

The chain recombines TRBV28 with TRBJ1-4; 8 positions match TRBD1. With V trimmed by 2 bases and J by 8 bases, 4 bases remained unmatched. The CDR3 has 14 residues. Germline assignment: CDR1 MDHEN and CDR2 SYDVKM. DNA for the CDR3: TGTGCCAGCAGTTTAGGACAGGGAAAGGAAAAACTGTTTTTT. It codes for CASSLGQGKEKLFF.

The rearrangement uses TRBV10-1 and TRBJ2-3, with unresolved D. CDR1 is WNHNN, CDR2 SYGVQD, per germline (reference sequence). V lost 0 bases and J 3 bases, leaving 4 bases between the germline ends. This CDR3 comprises 13 residues. The CDR3 is CASSESQTDTQYF. The CDR3 coding sequence is TGCGCCAGCAGTGAGTCTCAAACAGATACGCAGTATTTT.

The chain is built from TRBV3-1 (or the pseudogene TRBV3-2) and TRBJ2-5, with 11 bases lining up with TRBD1. The ends lost 3 bases at V and 2 bases at J; junction bases unmatched: 8. Germline lookup yields CDR1 LGHDT and CDR2 YNNKEL (reference sequence). The CDR3 totals 17 residues. The CDR3 DNA sequence: TGTGCCAGCAGCCATGCTCCTGGACAGGGGGCACAAGAGACCCAGTACTTC. Translation gives CASSHAPGQGAQETQYF.

This clone was seen more than once but under ten times. The chain carries TRBV12-5 and TRBJ1-1, with D tentatively TRBD1 (6 bases). Germline V gene sequence: CDR1 LGHNT, CDR2 FRNRAP. Trimming pared 0 bases from V and 9 bases from J, leaving 11 bases between. CDR3 length: 13 amino acids. The CDR3 loop reads CASGLVIQGKAFF. The CDR3 DNA is TGTGCTAGTGGTTTGGTGATACAGGGTAAAGCTTTCTTT.

This chain uses TRBV7-9 with TRBJ1-5, with D unclear. Germline values: CDR1 SEHNR, CDR2 FQNEAQ (reference sequence). The CDR3 is made up of 13 amino acids. The V and J ends lost 4 bases and 9 bases respectively, with 13 bases between them. The CDR3 DNA follows: TGTGCCAGCAGCTCCTCTTCCCGGGGGCCCCAGCATTTT. Protein: CASSSSSRGPQHF.

The chain combines TRBV7-2 with TRBJ2-3; D gene uncertain. V lost 2 bases and J lost 0, with 6 bases in between. The length of the CDR3 is 14 residues. Per the germline V gene, CDR1 is SGHTA and CDR2 is FQGNSA. CDR3 amino acids: CASSLYLSTDTQYF. DNA for the CDR3: TGTGCCAGCAGCTTATATTTGAGCACAGATACGCAGTATTTT.

The chain combines TRBV10-3 with TRBJ2-3; 11 positions agree with TRBD1. CDR1 ENHRY and CDR2 SYGVKD come from the germline V gene. V trimming: 2 bases; J trimming: 5 bases; junction bases outside the gene matches: 6. CDR3 length: 16 residues. The CDR3 coding sequence is TGTGCCATCAGTGAGGGACAGGGGGCGTTTAAAGATACGCAGTATTTT. Its translation is CAISEGQGAFKDTQYF.

As regards this clone: Other nucleotide sequences from this sample produce the same CDR3. The chain carries TRBV9 and TRBJ2-1, with 7 positions matching TRBD2. Trimming took 2 bases from V and 3 from J; bases not matched to a gene: 5. From germline, CDR1 is SGDLS and CDR2 YYNGEE. CDR3 size: 15 residues. CDR3 sequence reads: CASSVRGGVYNEQFF. The CDR3 nucleotides read TGTGCCAGCAGCGTTCGGGGAGGGGTCTACAATGAGCAGTTCTTC.

This chain joins TRBV30 and TRBJ1-6; D not certain. The CDR3 covers 13 residues. Germline V lookup: CDR1 GTSNPN, CDR2 SVGIG (reference sequence). Trimming pared 3 bases from V and 11 bases from J, leaving 14 bases between. The CDR3 coding sequence is TGTGCCTGGAGCGGTCAAGCGAGTACACCCCTCCACTTT. This translates into CAWSGQASTPLHF.

The V gene is TRBV13, the J gene TRBJ2-5; 10 bases match TRBD2. CDR3 length: 14 residues. The germline gives CDR1 PRHDT, CDR2 FYEKMQ (reference sequence). Losses at the gene ends were 4 bases for V and 4 bases for J; bases not matched to a gene: 3. CDR3 sequence (DNA): TGTGCCAGCAGCTACCGGACTAGCGGAGAGACCCAGTACTTC. Translating it yields CASSYRTSGETQYF.

This chain joins TRBV10-1 and TRBJ2-3; tentative D call: TRBD1 (6 bases). Germline values: CDR1 WNHNN, CDR2 SYGVQD (reference sequence). The V gene lost 10 bases and the J gene lost 0 bases, with 14 bases spanning the gap. The CDR3 extends over 14 amino acids. The CDR3 loop reads CANLEGDSTDTQYF. The CDR3 DNA is TGCGCCAACCTCGAGGGGGATAGCACAGATACGCAGTATTTT.

The J gene is TRBJ1-1, the V gene TRBV6-5; D is unresolved. Germline V CDR1 and CDR2: MNHEY, SVGAGI. The CDR3 is 13 amino acids. Trimming cost V 1 base and J 5 bases, with 8 bases left between them. CDR3 protein: CASSYFGRTEAFF. The CDR3 DNA is TGTGCCAGCAGTTACTTCGGTCGGACTGAAGCTTTCTTT.

This clone has just a few counts. CDR3 protein: CASTAGTANNEAFF. The CDR3 DNA reads TGTGCCAGTACCGCAGGGACGGCGAACAATGAGGCTTTCTTT. J is TRBJ1-1 and V is TRBV18; weak D call: TRBD1 (5 bases). V gave up 9 bases and J gave up 11 bases, with 25 bases separating them. CDR1 is KGHSH and CDR2 is LQKENI in the germline V gene. This CDR3 has 14 amino acids.

The CDR3 coding sequence is TGTGCCAGCAGCTTAGTGGGACAGGGGACAGATACGCAGTATTTT. It is translated as CASSLVGQGTDTQYF. The chain joins TRBV7-9 to TRBJ2-3, with TRBD1 matching over 10 bases. V lost 1 base, J lost 3 bases, and 1 base stayed unmatched. The CDR3 has 15 amino acids. CDR1 SEHNR and CDR2 FQNEAQ come from the germline V gene (reference sequence).

V and J are TRBV28 and TRBJ1-2; TRBD1 might be the D (5 bases). V was shortened by 5 bases and J by 0 bases, with 16 bases between the two germline ends. The germline gives CDR1 MDHEN, CDR2 SYDVKM. This CDR3 spans 16 amino acids. This CDR3 is CASSRTGTTANYGYTF. CDR3 coding DNA: TGTGCCAGCAGTAGAACCGGGACGACTGCTAACTATGGCTACACCTTC.